This TCR beta chain was found in a study of blood T cell repertoires in COVID-19. Overall study: Sites across the United States, Italy and Spain contributed samples from acute and convalescent COVID-19. From T cells, B-cell-depleted T cells, or PBMCs came the material, which was cDNA or gDNA.

This clone has just a few counts. As handled by the study authors: Using reference gene primer amplification, nucleated cell counts were estimated. Sequencing used immunoSEQ multiplex PCR; TCRdb keeps in-frame clones, though not all of them. The DNA gave D and trimming, while V, J and clone size come from that table. The repertoire holds a few hundred thousand clones, with approximately 90% as singletons. The germline V gene has CDR1 LNHDA and CDR2 SQIVND (reference sequence). The CDR3 totals 16 residues. Trimming removed 4 bases at V and 3 bases at J, with 15 bases between. V gene TRBV19 combines with J gene TRBJ1-4, with D possibly matching TRBD1 (5 bases). The clonotype originates from a woman in her 40s with acute or convalescent COVID-19. Sequenced input: peripheral blood. The CDR3 bases are TGTGCCAGTAGTACCCTGGGGGGTTCGGCTAATGAAAAACTGTTTTTT. Translation: CASSTLGGSANEKLFF.